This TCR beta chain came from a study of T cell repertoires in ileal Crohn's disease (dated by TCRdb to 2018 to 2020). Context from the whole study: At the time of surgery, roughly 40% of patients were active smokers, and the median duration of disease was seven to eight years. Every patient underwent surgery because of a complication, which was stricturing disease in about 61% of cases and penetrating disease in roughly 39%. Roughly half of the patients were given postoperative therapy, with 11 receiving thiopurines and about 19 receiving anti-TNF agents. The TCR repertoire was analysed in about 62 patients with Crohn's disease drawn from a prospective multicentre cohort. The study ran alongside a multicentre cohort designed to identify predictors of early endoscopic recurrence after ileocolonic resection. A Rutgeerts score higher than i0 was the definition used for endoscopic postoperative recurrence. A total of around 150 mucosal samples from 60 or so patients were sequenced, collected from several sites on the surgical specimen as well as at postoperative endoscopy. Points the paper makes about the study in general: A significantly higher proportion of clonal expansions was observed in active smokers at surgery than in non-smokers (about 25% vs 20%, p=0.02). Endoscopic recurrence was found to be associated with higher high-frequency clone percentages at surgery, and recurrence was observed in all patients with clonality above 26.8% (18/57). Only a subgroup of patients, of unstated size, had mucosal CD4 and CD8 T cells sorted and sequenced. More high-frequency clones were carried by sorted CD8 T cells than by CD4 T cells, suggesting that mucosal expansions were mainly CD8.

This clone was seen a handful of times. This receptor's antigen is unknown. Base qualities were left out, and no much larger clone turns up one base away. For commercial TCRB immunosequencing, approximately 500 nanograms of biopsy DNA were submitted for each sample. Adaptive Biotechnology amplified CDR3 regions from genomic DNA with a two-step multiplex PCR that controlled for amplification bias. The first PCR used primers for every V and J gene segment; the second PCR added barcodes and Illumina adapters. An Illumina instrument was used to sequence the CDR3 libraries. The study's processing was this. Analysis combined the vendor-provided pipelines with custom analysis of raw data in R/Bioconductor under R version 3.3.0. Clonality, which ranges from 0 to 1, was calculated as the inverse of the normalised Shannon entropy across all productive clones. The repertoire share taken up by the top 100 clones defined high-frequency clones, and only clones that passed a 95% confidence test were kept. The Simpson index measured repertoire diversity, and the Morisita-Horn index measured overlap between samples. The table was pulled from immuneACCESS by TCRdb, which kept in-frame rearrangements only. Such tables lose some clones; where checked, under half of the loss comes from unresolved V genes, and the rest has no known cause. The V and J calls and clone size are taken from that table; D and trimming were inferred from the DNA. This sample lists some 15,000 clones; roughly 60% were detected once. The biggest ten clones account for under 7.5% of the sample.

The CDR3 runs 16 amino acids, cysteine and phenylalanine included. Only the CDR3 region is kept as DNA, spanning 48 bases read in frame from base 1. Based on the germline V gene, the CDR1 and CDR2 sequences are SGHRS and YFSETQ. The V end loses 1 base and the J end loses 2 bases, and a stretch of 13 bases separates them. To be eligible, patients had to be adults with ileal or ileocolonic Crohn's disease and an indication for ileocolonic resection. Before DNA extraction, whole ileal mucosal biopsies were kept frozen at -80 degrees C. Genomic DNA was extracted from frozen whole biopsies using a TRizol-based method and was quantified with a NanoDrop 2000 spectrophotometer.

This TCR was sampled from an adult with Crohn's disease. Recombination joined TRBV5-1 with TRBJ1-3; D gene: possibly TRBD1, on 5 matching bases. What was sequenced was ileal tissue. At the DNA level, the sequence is TGCGCCAGCAGCTTGAGCCCGGGAGGGGCTGGAAACACCATATATTTT. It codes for CASSLSPGGAGNTIYF.